These 32 T cell receptor beta chains originate from one sample sequenced in a study of T cell responses to AZD1222 COVID-19 vaccine (dated by TCRdb to the early 2020s). According to the study, the label for this sample's time point signals: baseline before first vaccination. The receptor library was made with the immunoSEQ multiplex PCR assay. Imported from immuneACCESS, the table was reduced by TCRdb to in-frame sequences with V and J called. These copies leave out some clones; in studies compared against another copy, an unresolved V gene accounts for under half, and the cause of the remainder is not known. The sample includes around 120,000 clones, with more than 70% observed a single time. The ten biggest clones cover about 4.9% of the sample. Sequencing used peripheral blood, obtained on day 0 of AZD1222 vaccination. All receptors derive from an adult in good health.

This clone was counted once. The CDR3: CASSGDPGGNEKLFF. The CDR3 DNA is TGCGCCAGCAGCGGCGACCCCGGGGGTAATGAAAAACTGTTTTTT. The chain carries TRBV5-1 and TRBJ1-4; possibly TRBD1 for D (5 bases). Germline lookup yields CDR1 SGHRS and CDR2 YFSETQ. V was clipped by 4 bases and J by 4 bases, with 14 bases between them. CDR3 length: 15 amino acids. Filled out from reference TRBV5-1 and TRBJ1-4, the complete variable domain reads KAGVTQTPRYLIKTRGQQVTLSCSPISGHRSVSWYQQTPGQGLQFLFEYFSETQRNKGNFPGRFSGRQFSNSRSEMNVSTLELGDSALYLCASSGDPGGNEKLFFGSGTQLSVL.

With regard to this clone: A junction end diverges from the germline sequence, so it may reflect a read error. The chain employs TRBV7-7 and TRBJ2-6; TRBD1 matches at 10 bases. The CDR3 covers 14 residues. Germline V gene data show CDR1 as SSHAT and CDR2 as FNYEAQ (reference sequence). The CDR3 DNA reads TGTGCTAGCAGCTCGGGACAGGGGAACGTCGTCCTGACTTTC. As protein: CASSSGQGNVVLTF.

The chain has TRBV7-2 and TRBJ1-4; 12 bases line up with TRBD1. CDR3 length: 17 amino acids. Germline loops: CDR1 SGHTA, CDR2 FQGNSA. Unmatched junction bases numbered 7, after V lost 2 bases and J lost 6 bases. The CDR3 region has the DNA TGTGCCAGCAGCTTAAGAGGGACAGGGGGCGCCTATGAAAAACTGTTTTTT. This encodes CASSLRGTGGAYEKLFF.

A few counts support this clone. The chain employs TRBV5-6 and TRBJ1-2; D not resolved. The CDR3 contains 12 residues. The V end lost 4 bases, the J end lost 2 bases, and 6 bases lay between the germline ends. CDR1 and CDR2 (germline): SGHDT, YYEEEE. CDR3 coding DNA: TGTGCCAGCAGCCTAGGGAACTATGGCTACACCTTC. It specifies CASSLGNYGYTF.

This clone was recorded only once. The chain employs TRBV7-3 and TRBJ1-4, with D perhaps matching TRBD1 (6 bases). The V and J ends lost 1 base and 8 bases respectively, with 8 bases between them. The CDR3 is made up of 13 amino acids. The germline CDR1 and CDR2 sequences are SGHTA and FQGTGA. CDR3 sequence (DNA): TGTGCCAGCAGCTTAATCGGGGGCGAAAAACTGTTTTTT. This gives the protein CASSLIGGEKLFF.

The gene calls are TRBV6-2 or TRBV6-3 and TRBJ2-7, with D possibly being TRBD1 (6 bases). The germline V gene encodes CDR1 MNHEY and CDR2 SVGEGT. CDR3 length: 15 residues. The germline V and J ends were trimmed by 0 bases and 3 bases, with 12 bases remaining between them. The CDR3 region is CASSYSAGAHYEQYF. The CDR3 DNA reads as TGTGCCAGCAGTTACTCTGCAGGGGCTCACTACGAGCAGTACTTC.

The chain employs TRBV9 and TRBJ1-3; no clear D gene. The CDR3 totals 16 residues. Trimming stripped 0 bases from V and 0 bases from J, with 10 bases between. The germline gives CDR1 SGDLS, CDR2 YYNGEE. The CDR3 sequence is CASSVDGGDSGNTIYF. The CDR3 DNA reads TGTGCCAGCAGCGTAGATGGAGGAGACTCTGGAAACACCATATATTTT.

The V gene is TRBV7-2, the J gene TRBJ1-1; the D gene is possibly TRBD1 (5 bases). The CDR3 loop spans 13 amino acids. Germline-derived CDR1 and CDR2 are SGHTA and FQGNSA. Trimming left V 3 bases short and J 10 bases short, with 15 bases between. The CDR3 DNA reads as TGTGCCAGCAGCTTTTCGACAGTGCCACCAGCTTTCTTT. As protein: CASSFSTVPPAFF.

The chain links TRBV5-4 to TRBJ2-6; D might be TRBD2 (6 bases). CDR1 and CDR2 from the germline V gene are SGHNT and YYREEE (reference sequence). The CDR3 runs 16 residues. V lost 3 bases to trimming and J lost 1 base, with 11 bases between them. This chain's CDR3 is CASSYPEGSGANVLTF. The CDR3 DNA is TGTGCCAGCAGCTACCCGGAGGGGTCTGGGGCCAACGTCCTGACTTTC.

This rearrangement joins TRBV10-3 to TRBJ1-1; 9 nucleotides line up with TRBD1. The V gene end was trimmed by 4 bases and the J gene end by 1 base; junction bases not matched to a gene: 7. This CDR3 spans 16 amino acids. The germline gives CDR1 ENHRY, CDR2 SYGVKD. CDR3: CAISGPGQGTNTEAFF. The CDR3 DNA sequence: TGTGCCATCAGTGGGCCGGGACAGGGAACGAACACTGAAGCTTTCTTT.

This chain connects TRBV9 to TRBJ2-1, with 8 bases matching TRBD2. Trimming took 0 bases from V and 6 from J; bases not matched to a gene: 5. CDR3 length equals 15 residues. The germline gives CDR1 SGDLS, CDR2 YYNGEE. The CDR3 bases are TGTGCCAGCAGCGTAGTCCCGGGGGGGGGCAATGAGCAGTTCTTC. It yields the protein CASSVVPGGGNEQFF.

The chain has TRBV11-2 and TRBJ2-1; the match to TRBD1 covers 9 bases. The CDR3 is 13 amino acids. CDR1 and CDR2 from the germline V gene are SGHAT and FQNNGV. Unmatched junction bases numbered 4, after V lost 3 bases and J lost 10 bases. The CDR3 protein is CASSFDRGVEQFF. The CDR3 DNA sequence: TGTGCCAGCAGCTTCGACAGGGGGGTCGAGCAGTTCTTC.

V is TRBV29-1 and J is TRBJ2-5; D is perhaps TRBD1 (6 bases). V was shortened by 4 bases and J by 5 bases, with 17 bases between the two germline ends. Germline CDR1 SQVTM, CDR2 ANQGSEA. This CDR3 has 14 residues. CDR3 region: CSVALQGMSETQYF. The CDR3, as DNA: TGCAGCGTTGCTTTGCAGGGGATGTCGGAGACCCAGTACTTC.

The chain joins TRBV27 to TRBJ1-2; D call uncertain. V lost 6 bases and J lost 4, with 6 bases in between. In germline, CDR1 is MNHEY, CDR2 SMNVEV (reference sequence). There are 11 residues in the CDR3. The CDR3 nucleotides read TGTGCCAGCAGCGGTGGCTATGGCTACACCTTC. Its protein product is CASSGGYGYTF.

The J gene is TRBJ2-7, the V gene TRBV9; D not certain. CDR1 SGDLS and CDR2 YYNGEE come from the germline V gene. CDR3 size: 12 residues. V shed 0 bases and J shed 4 bases, with 5 bases lying between them. The CDR3 DNA is TGTGCCAGCAGCGTAGATGGGTACGAGCAGTACTTC. Translating it yields CASSVDGYEQYF.

Only one count was recorded for this clone. CDR3 sequence: CASSQERGAPQHF. In nucleotides, the CDR3 is TGTGCCAGCAGCCAAGAGAGGGGAGCGCCCCAGCATTTT. The chain links TRBV14 to TRBJ1-5; maybe TRBD1 (5 bases). The CDR3 loop spans 13 amino acids. Germline lookup yields CDR1 SGHDN and CDR2 FVKESK. Trimming stripped 0 bases from V and 9 bases from J, with 9 bases between.

The genes are TRBV4-2 and TRBJ1-2; perhaps TRBD1 as D (5 bases). The V and J ends lost 0 bases and 4 bases respectively, with 12 bases between them. From germline, CDR1 is LGHNA and CDR2 YNFKEQ. The CDR3 has 15 amino acids. The CDR3 loop is CASSQDKGQVYGYTF. The CDR3 coding sequence is TGTGCCAGCAGCCAAGATAAGGGGCAGGTCTATGGCTACACCTTC.

The V and J genes are TRBV19 and TRBJ1-5; 9 bases map to TRBD1. The CDR3 extends over 13 amino acids. CDR1 is LNHDA, CDR2 SQIVND, per germline (reference sequence). Trimming at V came to 7 bases and at J to 6 bases, leaving 4 bases not matched to a gene. CDR3 nucleotide sequence: TGTGCCAGTAACAGGGGGCTGGGTCAGCCCCAGCATTTT. Its translation is CASNRGLGQPQHF.

The CDR3 DNA is TGCGCCAGCAGCCAGACGGGAGGGGATAATTCACCCCTCCACTTT. It yields the protein CASSQTGGDNSPLHF. The genes are TRBV5-1 and TRBJ1-6, with D possibly TRBD1 on 5 matching bases. V lost 4 bases, J lost 5 bases, and 13 bases lay in between. This CDR3 contains 15 residues. Germline assignment: CDR1 SGHRS and CDR2 YFSETQ.

V usage is TRBV19 and J usage is TRBJ1-4, with D hard to call. This CDR3 has 13 residues. V lost 10 bases to trimming and J lost 7 bases, with 16 bases between them. The V gene's germline CDR1 is LNHDA and CDR2 SQIVND (reference sequence). The CDR3: CATRTPSSEKLFF. In DNA form, the CDR3 reads TGTGCCACCAGAACTCCATCCAGTGAAAAACTGTTTTTT.

The sample holds one count of this clone. The chain carries TRBV12-3 or TRBV12-4 and TRBJ2-1, with a weak D call TRBD1 (6 bases). V was shortened by 6 bases and J by 3 bases, with 9 bases between the two germline ends. The CDR3 runs to 13 residues. CDR3 nucleotides: TGTGCCAGCAGCGGGACATACTACAATGAGCAGTTCTTC. Amino acid sequence: CASSGTYYNEQFF.

This clone has just one count. The gene calls are TRBV7-2 and TRBJ1-2; D call uncertain. This CDR3 region has 14 residues. V lost 5 bases and J 2 bases, leaving 12 bases between the germline ends. CDR1 and CDR2 (germline): SGHTA, FQGNSA. CDR3 sequence reads: CASSRGKGNYGYTF. The CDR3 DNA sequence: TGTGCCAGCAGCCGCGGCAAAGGGAACTATGGCTACACCTTC.

V is TRBV19 and J is TRBJ1-1; possible D gene TRBD1, 6 bases. The CDR3 covers 14 residues. CDR1 and CDR2 from the germline V gene are LNHDA and SQIVND (reference sequence). V gave up 6 bases and J gave up 1 base, with 12 bases separating them. The CDR3 is CASRTGRRNTEAFF. Written as DNA, the CDR3 is TGTGCCAGTAGGACAGGTAGGCGGAACACTGAAGCTTTCTTT.

The chain employs TRBV6-2 or TRBV6-3 and TRBJ2-5; D is unresolved. Trimming left V 0 bases short and J 0 bases short, with 5 bases between. CDR1 is MNHEY and CDR2 is SVGEGT in the germline V gene. This CDR3 has 14 residues. Here the CDR3 reads CASSYSDYQETQYF. The DNA of the CDR3 is TGTGCCAGCAGTTACTCAGACTACCAAGAGACCCAGTACTTC.

This chain connects TRBV15 to TRBJ1-2; TRBD1 aligns across 12 bases. Germline V gene sequence: CDR1 LNHNV, CDR2 YYDKDF (reference sequence). V trimming: 5 bases; J trimming: 6 bases; junction bases outside the gene matches: 7. The CDR3 is 15 amino acids. CDR3 nucleotides: TGTGCCACCAGCGACCGGGACAGGGGGCTAAATGGCTACACCTTC. Translated, it gives CATSDRDRGLNGYTF.

The chain is built from TRBV5-6 and TRBJ2-3; D unresolved. From germline, CDR1 is SGHDT and CDR2 YYEEEE. The CDR3 has 16 residues. Between the trimmed V and J ends, which lost 3 bases and 2 bases, there was a span of 16 bases. The CDR3 sequence: CASSSPRRLVTDTQYF. DNA for the CDR3: TGTGCCAGCAGCTCCCCGCGGAGACTCGTCACAGATACGCAGTATTTT.

V usage is TRBV13 and J usage is TRBJ2-1; 7 positions agree with TRBD2. The J segment lost 4 bases and the V segment lost 2 bases, leaving 8 bases of the junction unmatched. Looked up from germline, CDR1 is PRHDT and CDR2 is FYEKMQ (reference sequence). This CDR3 is 16 amino acids long. CDR3 DNA sequence: TGTGCCAGCAGCTTAAGAGGCGGGGGATTATACAATGAGCAGTTCTTC. This sequence encodes CASSLRGGGLYNEQFF.

The chain couples TRBV19 to TRBJ1-2, with D hard to call. The CDR3 totals 15 residues. The V end lost 3 bases, the J end lost 4 bases, and 15 bases lay between the germline ends. CDR1 and CDR2 (germline): LNHDA, SQIVND (reference sequence). The CDR3 coding sequence is TGTGCCAGTAGTATGTTGAGTAAAATACTCTATGGCTACACCTTC. This encodes CASSMLSKILYGYTF. Drawing the rest from reference TRBV19 and TRBJ1-2, the complete variable domain is DGGITQSPKYLFRKEGQNVTLSCEQNLNHDAMYWYRQDPGQGLRLIYYSQIVNDFQKGDIAEGYSVSREKKESFPLTVTSAQKNPTAFYLCASSMLSKILYGYTFGSGTRLTVV.

V is TRBV12-2 and J is TRBJ1-5. TRBV12-2 is a pseudogene locus. The CDR3 sequence is 14 residues long. Here the CDR3 reads CASRALTEDQPQHF. The CDR3 bases are TGTGCAAGTCGCGCCTTAACAGAGGATCAGCCCCAGCATTTT.

The rearrangement links TRBV4-3 to TRBJ2-3, with D tentatively TRBD2 (6 bases). Germline V lookup: CDR1 LGHNA, CDR2 YSLEER. This CDR3 spans 15 amino acids. V was clipped by 0 bases and J by 1 base, with 8 bases between them. The CDR3 sequence: CASSQEPSGTDTQYF. The CDR3 DNA sequence: TGCGCCAGCAGCCAAGAGCCTAGCGGCACAGATACGCAGTATTTT.

The CDR3 here is CASSPGLNPETQYF. Here the CDR3 DNA reads TGTGCCAGCAGCCCAGGTCTTAACCCGGAGACCCAGTACTTC. The rearrangement links TRBV7-2 to TRBJ2-5; D ambiguous. With 5 bases removed from V and 5 bases from J, the gap between germline ends came to 15 bases. The CDR3 covers 14 residues. CDR1 is SGHTA and CDR2 is FQGNSA in the germline V gene. Using reference TRBV7-2 and TRBJ2-5 for the parts outside the CDR3, the full variable domain is GAGVSQSPSNKVTEKGKDVELRCDPISGHTALYWYRQSLGQGLEFLIYFQGNSAPDKSGLPSDRFSAERTGGSVSTLTIQRTQQEDSAVYLCASSPGLNPETQYFGPGTRLLVL.

V gene TRBV25-1 combines with J gene TRBJ1-1; D uncertain. Germline values: CDR1 MGHDK, CDR2 SYGVNS. This CDR3 is 11 amino acids long. V was cut by 6 bases and J by 1 base, with 3 bases left in between. CDR3 DNA: TGTGCCAGCAGAGAGAACACTGAAGCTTTCTTT. Its protein is CASRENTEAFF. The entire variable domain, with the rest obtained from reference TRBV25-1 and TRBJ1-1, is as follows: EADIYQTPRYLVIGTGKKITLECSQTMGHDKMYWYQQDPGMELHLIHYSYGVNSTEKGDLSSESTVSRIRTEHFPLTLESARPSHTSQYLCASRENTEAFFGQGTRLTVV.